Below, 6 T cell receptor beta chains from the same sample are listed, as sequenced in a study of control samples from healthy donors and cancer patients. Profiled with immunoSEQ multiplex PCR; TCRdb holds only in-frame clones, not every one. The sample has about 130,000 clones; 90% to 95% are singletons. The sample was PBMCs. The receptors stem from a man aged 55 to 70 with colorectal cancer.

For the CDR3, the DNA is TGTGCCAGCAGCTTCGGGACAGGGGGCGAGTATGGCTACACCTTC. Translated, it gives CASSFGTGGEYGYTF. The J gene is TRBJ1-2, the V gene TRBV5-4; the match to TRBD1 covers 12 bases. CDR3 length equals 15 residues. J lost 5 bases, V lost 2 bases, and 4 bases had no gene match. Germline V gives CDR1 SGHNT, CDR2 YYREEE (reference sequence).

This sequence joins TRBV30 and TRBJ2-5; tentatively, D is TRBD2 (5 bases). V was cut by 7 bases and J by 6 bases, with 18 bases left in between. This CDR3 comprises 13 residues. Germline V gives CDR1 GTSNPN, CDR2 SVGIG (reference sequence). CDR3 sequence (DNA): TGTGCCTCACGGACCCCCCCGGGGAAGACCCAGTACTTC. Translated: CASRTPPGKTQYF.

This chain joins TRBV6-6 and TRBJ2-5; 7 bases map to TRBD1. The germline V gene has CDR1 MNHNY and CDR2 SVGAGI (reference sequence). The CDR3 runs to 13 residues. With V trimmed by 10 bases and J by 5 bases, 10 bases remained unmatched. DNA for the CDR3: TGTGCCACCCGGGGACAGAACTCCGAGACCCAGTACTTC. Its protein product is CATRGQNSETQYF.

The rearrangement joins TRBV27 to TRBJ1-1; D gene uncertain. Trimming removed 7 bases from V and 1 base from J, with 4 bases in between. The CDR3 runs to 11 residues. CDR1 is MNHEY, CDR2 SMNVEV, per germline (reference sequence). In nucleotides, the CDR3 is TGTGCCAGCATACGGAACACTGAAGCTTTCTTT. This sequence encodes CASIRNTEAFF.

This clone appeared a few times. The chain recombines TRBV2 with TRBJ2-3; D is perhaps TRBD2 (6 bases). Germline CDR1 reads SNHLY; CDR2 reads FYNNEI. The V end was cut by 8 bases, the J end by 1 base, with 10 bases between. The CDR3 is 13 residues long. This CDR3 is CASRRLGTDTQYF. DNA for the CDR3: TGTGCCAGCCGGCGACTAGGCACAGATACGCAGTATTTT.

The chain couples TRBV7-2 to TRBJ2-2; D unresolved. Germline V gives CDR1 SGHTA, CDR2 FQGNSA. The CDR3 spans 15 residues. Trimming took 1 base from V and 0 from J, leaving 6 bases between them. The CDR3 protein is CASSLGQANTGELFF. The CDR3, as DNA: TGTGCCAGCAGCTTAGGGCAGGCGAACACCGGGGAGCTGTTTTTT. Full variable domain (rest looked up from reference TRBV7-2 and TRBJ2-2): GAGVSQSPSNKVTEKGKDVELRCDPISGHTALYWYRQSLGQGLEFLIYFQGNSAPDKSGLPSDRFSAERTGGSVSTLTIQRTQQEDSAVYLCASSLGQANTGELFFGEGSRLTVL.